This TCR beta chain is drawn from a study of neurological immune-mediated disorders. This clonotype was counted ten times or more. Its antigen is not known. The study's findings and limits: Phylogenetic grouping assigned the repertoires of 18 of 34 multiple sclerosis patients to a single cluster of related CDR3 sequences. This cluster may be a repertoire-level signature.

TCRdb redid the calling of the 5' RACE reads with MiXCR, one entry per CDR3 protein. The repertoire includes roughly 50,000 distinct CDR3 sequences, 3.5% to 5.5% of them detected once, and approximately 5.3% sits in the top ten. CDR3 size: 13 residues. Trimming removed 5 bases at V and 3 bases at J, with 10 bases between. Germline CDR1 SGHTA, CDR2 FQGNSA. This chain joins TRBV7-2 and TRBJ1-1, with unresolved D. Sequenced material: PBMCs. The receptor comes from a woman aged 60-70 years with multiple sclerosis. The CDR3: CASSLKWDTEAFF. The CDR3 DNA sequence: TGTGCCAGCAGCCTGAAGTGGGACACTGAAGCTTTCTTT.